This TCR beta chain was identified in a study of T cell repertoires in cytomegalovirus infection. Background on the study: It can be stated that public TCR beta signatures indicated CMV infection as well as a matching HLA type. Study results and caveats: Public TCR beta family frequency separated CMV-and-HLA carriers, including in an independent cohort.

From germline, CDR1 is SNHLY and CDR2 FYNNEI. The CDR3 runs to 13 residues. V was cut by 11 bases and J by 0 bases, with 12 bases left in between. TCRdb independently ran MiXCR on the reads; one entry per CDR3 protein. The data contain around 900,000 distinct CDR3 sequences, 30% to 40% of them seen just once; the ten biggest clones take up over 10%. This clonotype was observed a few times. Its antigen is undetermined. The chain couples TRBV2 to TRBJ2-3; maybe TRBD2 (6 bases). Source: cultured CD8+ T cells from PBMCs, taken from culture after CMV antigen stimulation. The origin of this receptor is a human donor in good health (CMV status not recorded). Some clones in this sample may be carry-over from other donors' samples. The CDR3 spells CAEEGTSTDTQYF. The CDR3 DNA sequence: TGTGCCGAGGAGGGAACTAGCACAGATACGCAGTATTTT.